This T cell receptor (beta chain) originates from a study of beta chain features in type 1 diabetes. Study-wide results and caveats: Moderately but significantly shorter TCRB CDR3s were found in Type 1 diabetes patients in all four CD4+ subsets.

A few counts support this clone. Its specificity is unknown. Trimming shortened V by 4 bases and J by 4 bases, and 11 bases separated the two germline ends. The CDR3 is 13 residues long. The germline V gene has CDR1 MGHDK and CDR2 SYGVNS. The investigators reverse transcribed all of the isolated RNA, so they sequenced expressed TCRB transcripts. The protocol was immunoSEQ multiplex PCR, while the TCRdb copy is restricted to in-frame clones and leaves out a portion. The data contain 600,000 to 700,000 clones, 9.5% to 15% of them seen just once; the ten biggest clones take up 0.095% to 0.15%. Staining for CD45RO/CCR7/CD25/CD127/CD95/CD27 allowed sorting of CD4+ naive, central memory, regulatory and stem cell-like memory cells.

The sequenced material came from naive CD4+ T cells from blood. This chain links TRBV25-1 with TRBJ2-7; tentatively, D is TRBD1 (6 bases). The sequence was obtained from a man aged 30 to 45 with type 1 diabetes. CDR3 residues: CASSALDRYEQYF. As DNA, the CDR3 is TGTGCCAGCAGTGCCCTCGACAGGTACGAGCAGTACTTC.